A single sample gave rise to the 25 T cell receptor beta chains below, sequenced in a study of blood T cells in healthy people across ages. A second PCR of roughly 7 to 11 cycles used a sample-barcoded 5' primer and a J-beta primer mix. Each CDR3 protein gets one entry after TCRdb re-called the 5' RACE reads with MiXCR. The sample holds roughly 1,500,000 distinct CDR3 sequences, roughly 40% seen once. Sample: blood. These receptors originate from a woman in her late teens or twenties in good health.

The chain couples TRBV28 to TRBJ2-2, with a possible D match to TRBD2 (6 bases). The V gene's germline CDR1 is MDHEN and CDR2 SYDVKM. Trimming took 2 bases from V and 6 from J, leaving 10 bases between them. The CDR3 length is 14 residues. This chain's CDR3 is CASSLNGGPGELFF. The CDR3 DNA sequence: TGTGCCAGCAGTTTAAACGGGGGTCCCGGGGAGCTGTTTTTT.

This clonotype came up a few times. The CDR3 DNA reads as TGTGCCAGCACGCGAACACAGGGGGGCCCCCAGCATTTT. Residues: CASTRTQGGPQHF. V usage is TRBV10-3 and J usage is TRBJ1-5; 8 nucleotides match TRBD1. V was clipped by 10 bases and J by 10 bases; unmatched bases: 12. Germline CDR1 ENHRY, CDR2 SYGVKD. The CDR3 spans 13 residues.

V is TRBV29-1 and J is TRBJ2-1; D might be TRBD1 or TRBD2, each matching 5 bases. The ends were cut back, 3 bases at V and 0 bases at J, with 15 bases in the middle. The CDR3 has 16 residues. In germline, CDR1 is SQVTM, CDR2 ANQGSEA. CDR3 amino acids: CSVERGVPSSYNEQFF. CDR3 in DNA: TGCAGCGTTGAGAGGGGTGTTCCCAGCTCCTACAATGAGCAGTTCTTC.

The sample holds a few counts of this clonotype. J is TRBJ2-1 and V is TRBV4-1; TRBD2 agrees at 11 bases. The CDR3 runs to 18 residues. V lost 0 bases, J lost 7 bases, and 11 bases stayed unmatched. Germline V gene lookup returns CDR1 MGHRA and CDR2 YSYEKL. The CDR3 sequence is CASSQEAALAGVGNEQFF. CDR3 bases: TGCGCCAGCAGCCAAGAAGCTGCACTAGCGGGGGTGGGAAATGAGCAGTTCTTC.

J is TRBJ2-2 and V is TRBV24-1, with D possibly being TRBD1 (6 bases). V was trimmed by 4 bases and J by 9 bases, leaving 17 bases between them. CDR1 is KGHDR and CDR2 is SFDVKD in the germline V gene. The CDR3 consists of 15 residues. The CDR3 DNA reads TGTGCCACCAGTGACCCTGGACAGCAAGGAAGGGAGCTGTTTTTT. Its translation is CATSDPGQQGRELFF.

The genes are TRBV29-1 and TRBJ1-2, with D possibly being TRBD1 (6 bases). The CDR3 extends over 13 amino acids. In germline, CDR1 is SQVTM, CDR2 ANQGSEA. The CDR3 loop reads CSGLKQGNYGYTF. CDR3 DNA: TGCAGTGGCCTAAAACAGGGCAACTATGGCTACACCTTC. The variable domain in full, with the rest retrieved from reference TRBV29-1 and TRBJ1-2, is SAVISQKPSRDICQRGTSLTIQCQVDSQVTMMFWYRQQPGQSLTLIATANQGSEATYESGFVIDKFPISRPNLTFSTLTVSNMSPEDSSIYLCSGLKQGNYGYTFGSGTRLTVV.

This clonotype showed up just once. The chain is built from TRBV4-1 and TRBJ2-3; TRBD2 might be the D (6 bases). CDR3 length: 17 amino acids. V was cut by 0 bases and J by 6 bases, with 19 bases left in between. CDR1 MGHRA and CDR2 YSYEKL come from the germline V gene. In nucleotides, the CDR3 is TGCGCCAGCAGCCAAGATCGAGCCGGAACTAGCATGGATACGCAGTATTTT. Its protein is CASSQDRAGTSMDTQYF.

As for this clonotype: A much larger clone is a single base away; this may be a read error. This chain links TRBV12-3 or TRBV12-4 with TRBJ1-2; 7 bases are shared with TRBD1. The CDR3 contains 16 residues. CDR3 nucleotides: TGTGCCAGCAGACCGTTGTTAGACAGGGCCTACTATGACTACACCTTC. The encoded protein is CASRPLLDRAYYDYTF.

The chain's CDR3 is CASSLSAGAPWSPLHF. CDR3 DNA: TGTGCCAGCAGTTTATCCGCGGGAGCACCTTGGTCACCCCTCCACTTT. The chain carries TRBV27 and TRBJ1-6, with D unresolved. This CDR3 is 16 amino acids long. V was trimmed by 0 bases and J by 10 bases, leaving 16 bases between them. Germline CDR1 MNHEY, CDR2 SMNVEV (reference sequence).

This chain connects TRBV7-9 to TRBJ2-7; 7 nucleotides align to TRBD1. The CDR3 length is 17 residues. Germline CDR1 and CDR2: SEHNR and FQNEAQ (reference sequence). V dropped 3 bases and J dropped 3; count of bases not matched to a gene: 14. CDR3 sequence (DNA): TGTGCCAGCAGCTTTCCAAACCGGGACAGCGGACTCTACGAGCAGTACTTC. It translates to CASSFPNRDSGLYEQYF.

The chain joins TRBV7-3 to TRBJ2-4, with 9 bases identical to TRBD1. Matching the DNA end better, TRBJ2-7 makes the J call doubtful. The CDR3 extends over 14 amino acids. Germline V gene data show CDR1 as SGHTA and CDR2 as FQGTGA. The CDR3 reads CASSPGTGMGEQYF. For the CDR3, the DNA is TGTGCCAGCAGCCCCGGGACAGGGATGGGCGAGCAGTACTTC.

The sample holds a few counts of this clonotype. The chain joins TRBV12-3 or TRBV12-4 to TRBJ2-7, with a tentative D call TRBD2 (5 bases). V lost 3 bases and J 4 bases, leaving 13 bases between the germline ends. The CDR3 has 14 residues. The CDR3, as DNA: TGTGCCAGCAGTTTTGGGAGTCGGTTTTACGAGCAGTACTTC. Amino acids: CASSFGSRFYEQYF.

This sequence joins TRBV29-1 and TRBJ2-3; possibly TRBD1 for D (5 bases). The CDR3 extends over 11 amino acids. CDR1 SQVTM and CDR2 ANQGSEA come from the germline V gene. The V end lost 3 bases, the J end lost 8 bases, and 9 bases lay between the germline ends. CDR3 sequence (DNA): TGCAGCGTTGACCAGGGTGTTACGCAGTATTTT. Translation gives CSVDQGVTQYF.

This clonotype was detected only a few times. The chain couples TRBV13 to TRBJ2-7; 9 nucleotides align to TRBD1. From germline, CDR1 is PRHDT and CDR2 FYEKMQ (reference sequence). V lost 5 bases and J lost 2; bases outside the gene matches: 10. This CDR3 contains 16 residues. For the CDR3, the DNA is TGTGCCAGCAGCCCAGATCTCGGGACAGGGCCCTACGAGCAGTACTTC. Its protein is CASSPDLGTGPYEQYF. Looking up the rest from reference TRBV13 and TRBJ2-7 gives the full variable domain: AAGVIQSPRHLIKEKRETATLKCYPIPRHDTVYWYQQGPGQDPQFLISFYEKMQSDKGSIPDRFSAQQFSDYHSELNMSSLELGDSALYFCASSPDLGTGPYEQYFGPGTRLTVT.

This clonotype was seen only a few times. The V call is TRBV3-1, the J call TRBJ2-6; D remains unclear. The V end was cut by 0 bases, the J end by 3 bases, with 9 bases between. The CDR3 length is 16 residues. Germline CDR1 reads LGHDT; CDR2 reads YNNKEL (reference sequence). CDR3 amino acids: CASSQDLSFGANVLTF. Here the CDR3 DNA reads TGTGCCAGCAGCCAAGATTTATCTTTTGGGGCCAACGTCCTGACTTTC.

In its sample, this clonotype was seen once. A single base separates this from a much larger clone, so it may be a read error. The chain couples TRBV12-3 or TRBV12-4 to TRBJ2-1; D may be TRBD2 (6 bases). The DNA end is a closer match to TRBJ2-7, so the J assignment may be wrong. CDR3 length: 15 amino acids. As DNA, the CDR3 is TGTGCCAGCAGTTTATACGGGAGTCCCTACAATGAGCAGTACTTC. Translated, it gives CASSLYGSPYNEQYF.

This rearrangement joins TRBV5-6 to TRBJ2-1; D remains ambiguous. V was shortened by 1 base and J by 8 bases, with 7 bases between the two germline ends. The germline V gene encodes CDR1 SGHDT and CDR2 YYEEEE. The CDR3 runs to 12 residues. CDR3 amino acids: CASSLRPHEQFF. CDR3 in DNA: TGTGCCAGCAGCTTGCGCCCCCATGAGCAGTTCTTC.

The CDR3 here is CASSLDEVATFFYEQYF. As DNA, the CDR3 is TGTGCCAGCAGCTTAGACGAGGTTGCGACCTTTTTTTACGAGCAGTACTTC. This chain uses TRBV11-2 with TRBJ2-7; no reliable D call. The germline V and J ends were trimmed by 0 bases and 4 bases, with 19 bases remaining between them. This CDR3 has 17 residues. Germline-derived CDR1 and CDR2 are SGHAT and FQNNGV.

The chain links TRBV6-5 to TRBJ2-5; weak D call: TRBD1 (6 bases). V shed 5 bases and J shed 11 bases, with 24 bases lying between them. CDR1 and CDR2 (germline): MNHEY, SVGAGI. This CDR3 has 15 residues. The CDR3 loop reads CASSPFRGSGNEQYF. The CDR3 region has the DNA TGTGCCAGCAGTCCCTTTAGGGGGTCAGGCAATGAGCAGTACTTC.

This clonotype was observed a few times. V is TRBV20-1 and J is TRBJ1-3; D uncertain. This CDR3 contains 14 residues. Germline V gives CDR1 DFQATT, CDR2 SNEGSKA (reference sequence). V lost 6 bases, J lost 0 bases, and 12 bases lay in between. The CDR3 DNA reads TGCAGTGCCTCCGGACGGTACTCTGGAAACACCATATATTTT. Translated, it gives CSASGRYSGNTIYF.

V and J are TRBV21-1 and TRBJ1-5. TRBV21-1 corresponds to a pseudogene. This CDR3 spans 14 amino acids. Here the CDR3 reads CASSKEAVNQPQHF. In DNA form, the CDR3 reads TGTGCCAGCAGCAAAGAGGCGGTGAATCAGCCCCAGCATTTT.

The genes are TRBV7-9 and TRBJ2-1, with D perhaps matching TRBD2 (5 bases). This CDR3 region has 11 residues. The germline V and J ends were trimmed by 8 bases and 10 bases, with 12 bases remaining between them. CDR1 is SEHNR and CDR2 is FQNEAQ in the germline V gene (reference sequence). The CDR3 spells CASDIPGEQFF. The CDR3 DNA reads as TGTGCCAGCGATATCCCGGGGGAGCAGTTCTTC. The variable domain in full, with the rest retrieved from reference TRBV7-9 and TRBJ2-1, is DTGVSQNPRHKITKRGQNVTFRCDPISEHNRLYWYRQTLGQGPEFLTYFQNEAQLEKSRLLSDRFSAERPKGSFSTLEIQRTEQGDSAMYLCASDIPGEQFFGPGTRLTVL.

Note on this clonotype: One junction end disagrees with the germline gene, perhaps due to a read error. This sequence joins TRBV2 and TRBJ2-1; D remains unclear. CDR1 is SNHLY, CDR2 FYNNEI, per germline. The CDR3 contains 14 residues. CDR3 coding DNA: TGTGCCAGCAGTGGAGAGAGATTCTACAATGTGCAGTTCTTC. It translates to CASSGERFYNVQFF.

This clonotype turned up a few times. The gene calls are TRBV29-1 and TRBJ2-2, with D possibly TRBD1 on 6 matching bases. The CDR3 runs 13 residues. The V and J ends lost 3 bases and 8 bases respectively, with 13 bases between them. Germline-derived CDR1 and CDR2 are SQVTM and ANQGSEA. The chain's CDR3 is CSVEYRVGGELFF. The CDR3 DNA reads TGCAGCGTTGAGTACAGGGTCGGGGGGGAGCTGTTTTTT.

V gene TRBV21-1 combines with J gene TRBJ2-3; no DNA check was done on the table's D call, TRBD2. TRBV21-1 is reported as a pseudogene. The CDR3 spans 15 residues. The CDR3 region is CASGLAGEGTDTQYF. CDR3 in DNA: TGTGCCAGCGGCCTGGCGGGGGAGGGCACAGATACGCAGTATTTT.